These 25 T cell receptor beta chains were sequenced from one sample in a study of T cell repertoires in cytomegalovirus infection. What these receptors recognize is not known. TCRdb reprocessed the reads with MiXCR, giving one entry per CDR3 protein. The sample has about 340,000 distinct CDR3 sequences; 25% to 35% are singletons. The sample here was cultured PBMCs, taken from culture after CMV antigen stimulation. All receptors come from a human donor in good health (CMV status not recorded). Some clones in this sample may be carry-over from other donors' samples.

This clonotype has only one observation. The chain carries TRBV7-3 and TRBJ2-5; D is unresolved. V lost 2 bases and J 1 base, leaving 11 bases between the germline ends. The CDR3 has 15 amino acids. In germline, CDR1 is SGHTA, CDR2 FQGTGA. Written as DNA, the CDR3 is TGTGCCAGCAGCTTATCCCCGGCAAGCCAAGAGACCCAGTACTTC. As protein: CASSLSPASQETQYF.

This clonotype was counted once. The gene calls are TRBV11-3 and TRBJ2-2; TRBD2 might be the D (6 bases). CDR1 is SGHNT and CDR2 is YENEEA in the germline V gene. Trimming shortened V by 8 bases and J by 5 bases, and 12 bases separated the two germline ends. The CDR3 is made up of 13 amino acids. The CDR3 coding sequence is TGTGCCAGCGCCGCGGGGTCGACCGGGGAGCTGTTTTTT. Translation gives CASAAGSTGELFF.

The chain has TRBV19 and TRBJ1-2, with D possibly TRBD1 on 5 matching bases. This CDR3 has 13 amino acids. Trimming pared 4 bases from V and 1 base from J, leaving 7 bases between. Germline V gene sequence: CDR1 LNHDA, CDR2 SQIVND (reference sequence). CDR3 nucleotides: TGTGCCAGTAGTAAGACAGATAACTATGGCTACACCTTC. Its protein is CASSKTDNYGYTF. The complete variable domain, with remaining parts taken from reference TRBV19 and TRBJ1-2, reads DGGITQSPKYLFRKEGQNVTLSCEQNLNHDAMYWYRQDPGQGLRLIYYSQIVNDFQKGDIAEGYSVSREKKESFPLTVTSAQKNPTAFYLCASSKTDNYGYTFGSGTRLTVV.

This clonotype turned up a few times. The V gene is TRBV7-2, the J gene TRBJ1-2; 10 bases agree with TRBD1. The germline CDR1 and CDR2 sequences are SGHTA and FQGNSA. V shed 5 bases and J 7 bases; nucleotides not matched to a gene: 7. The CDR3 contains 14 residues. The chain's CDR3 is CASSRSTGGSGYTF. Here the CDR3 DNA reads TGTGCCAGCAGCCGGTCGACAGGGGGCAGTGGCTACACCTTC.

This clonotype was found a few times. The V gene is TRBV20-1, the J gene TRBJ2-3, with D perhaps matching TRBD2 (6 bases). Germline CDR1 is DFQATT and CDR2 is SNEGSKA (reference sequence). This CDR3 has 16 amino acids. V lost 3 bases and J 0 bases, leaving 16 bases between the germline ends. CDR3 nucleotide sequence: TGCAGTGCTAGGGTTCTAGGCGGGGCTAGCACAGATACGCAGTATTTT. Encoded protein: CSARVLGGASTDTQYF.

A few counts support this clonotype. The chain uses TRBV12-3 or TRBV12-4 and TRBJ1-1, with D unclear. CDR3 size: 13 residues. V lost 0 bases and J 7 bases, leaving 9 bases between the germline ends. Here the CDR3 reads CASSLATNGEAFF. Written as DNA, the CDR3 is TGTGCCAGCAGTTTAGCGACAAACGGTGAAGCTTTCTTT.

This clonotype was seen a handful of times. The chain combines TRBV4-1 with TRBJ2-7; D unclear. With 1 base removed from V and 3 bases from J, the gap between germline ends came to 19 bases. This CDR3 region has 17 residues. The germline gives CDR1 MGHRA, CDR2 YSYEKL. CDR3 in DNA: TGCGCCAGCAGCCAAGGCAGGTTGTCCAGCTCGCTCTACGAGCAGTACTTC. This codes for CASSQGRLSSSLYEQYF.

CDR3 nucleotides: TGCAGTGCCCTGCCCCCACTAGCGGGAAACTACGAGCAGTACTTC. This codes for CSALPPLAGNYEQYF. The chain recombines TRBV20-1 with TRBJ2-7; 10 nucleotides line up with TRBD2. Germline V CDR1 and CDR2: DFQATT, SNEGSKA (reference sequence). CDR3 length: 15 residues. V lost 6 bases and J lost 3; bases outside the gene matches: 11.

In DNA, the CDR3 is TGTGCCAGCAGTCAACCGGGACAGGGGAGCACAGATACGCAGTATTTT. Residues: CASSQPGQGSTDTQYF. The genes are TRBV28 and TRBJ2-3, with TRBD1 identical over 10 bases. The CDR3 totals 16 residues. Germline CDR1 reads MDHEN; CDR2 reads SYDVKM. J gave up 0 bases and V 5 bases, and 5 bases lay outside the gene matches.

The chain couples TRBV5-6 to TRBJ1-1; the D is unclear. The CDR3 spans 16 residues. Germline CDR1 is SGHDT and CDR2 is YYEEEE. Trimming removed 4 bases from V and 4 bases from J, with 20 bases in between. DNA for the CDR3: TGTGCCAGCAGCACCATGCCGGGGTCCCCCTCCACTGAAGCTTTCTTT. Translation gives CASSTMPGSPSTEAFF.

V gene TRBV12-3 or TRBV12-4 combines with J gene TRBJ2-7; D is undetermined. The CDR3 length is 14 residues. V lost 1 base and J lost 0, with 7 bases in between. The CDR3 nucleotides are TGTGCCAGCAGTTTAGGGATCAGCTCCTACGAGCAGTACTTC. Amino acid sequence: CASSLGISSYEQYF.

V usage is TRBV7-2 and J usage is TRBJ2-7; D remains unclear. Per germline, CDR1 SGHTA and CDR2 FQGNSA. Trimming shortened V by 1 base and J by 6 bases, and 4 bases separated the two germline ends. This CDR3 spans 11 amino acids. The CDR3 region is CASSLDLEQYF. In DNA form, the CDR3 reads TGTGCCAGCAGCTTAGACCTCGAGCAGTACTTC. Based on the CDR3 plus reference TRBV7-2 and TRBJ2-7, the full variable domain is GAGVSQSPSNKVTEKGKDVELRCDPISGHTALYWYRQSLGQGLEFLIYFQGNSAPDKSGLPSDRFSAERTGGSVSTLTIQRTQQEDSAVYLCASSLDLEQYFGPGTRLTVT.

This clonotype was recorded a few times. V usage is TRBV12-3 or TRBV12-4 and J usage is TRBJ2-7; 7 nucleotides agree with TRBD2. Unmatched junction bases numbered 20, after V lost 6 bases and J lost 6 bases. This CDR3 region has 17 residues. The CDR3 loop is CASSPGVAGERRVEQYF. The CDR3 DNA sequence: TGTGCCAGCAGCCCCGGGGTAGCGGGTGAGAGGAGGGTCGAGCAGTACTTC.

This clonotype was picked up a small number of times. CDR3 bases: TGTGCCAGCAGTTACGACCCCGGGACAAAGATAAACACTGAAGCTTTCTTT. Translating it yields CASSYDPGTKINTEAFF. This rearrangement joins TRBV6-5 to TRBJ1-1; D is perhaps TRBD1 (6 bases). The germline V and J ends were trimmed by 2 bases and 2 bases, with 18 bases remaining between them. Looked up from germline, CDR1 is MNHEY and CDR2 is SVGAGI. The CDR3 has 17 amino acids.

This clonotype was counted between two and nine times. CDR3 sequence reads: CASSPPGQINEKLFF. CDR3 nucleotide sequence: TGTGCCAGCAGCCCCCCGGGACAGATTAATGAAAAACTGTTTTTT. This chain connects TRBV7-8 to TRBJ1-4, with TRBD1 matching 7 bases. Germline V gene sequence: CDR1 SGHVS, CDR2 FQNEAQ. V shed 5 bases and J 4 bases; nucleotides not matched to a gene: 7. The length of the CDR3 is 15 residues.

This clonotype was seen only a few times. This chain uses TRBV12-3 or TRBV12-4 with TRBJ1-4; perhaps TRBD1 as D (5 bases). Trimming took 5 bases from V and 8 from J, leaving 18 bases between them. CDR3 length: 15 residues. CDR3: CASSKPGPGGEKLFF. The CDR3 region has the DNA TGTGCCAGCAGTAAGCCGGGGCCCGGTGGGGAAAAACTGTTTTTT.

This clonotype came up many times. The rearrangement links TRBV7-2 to TRBJ2-6; no firm D call. Germline V gives CDR1 SGHTA, CDR2 FQGNSA. This CDR3 has 16 residues. The V and J ends lost 1 base and 3 bases respectively, with 10 bases between them. CDR3 DNA: TGTGCCAGCAGCTTAGTAGTTGTATTTGGGGCCAACGTCCTGACTTTC. It codes for CASSLVVVFGANVLTF.

This clonotype was seen a few times. The V call is TRBV7-2, the J call TRBJ1-5; D is ambiguous. V lost 2 bases and J lost 3, with 5 bases in between. The CDR3 is 13 residues long. Germline CDR1 SGHTA, CDR2 FQGNSA. The CDR3 sequence: CASSLMTNQPQHF. The CDR3 DNA follows: TGTGCCAGCAGCTTAATGACCAATCAGCCCCAGCATTTT.

The gene calls are TRBV19 and TRBJ2-1; possibly TRBD2 for D (6 bases). Germline lookup yields CDR1 LNHDA and CDR2 SQIVND (reference sequence). Trimming shortened V by 5 bases and J by 6 bases, and 20 bases separated the two germline ends. The CDR3 is made up of 16 amino acids. CDR3: CASSDNGGTVPNEQFF. CDR3 DNA: TGTGCCAGTAGTGATAACGGCGGGACCGTTCCCAATGAGCAGTTCTTC.

The chain is built from TRBV6-6 and TRBJ1-1, with 10 nucleotides matching TRBD1. Germline V CDR1 and CDR2: MNHNY, SVGAGI (reference sequence). This CDR3 spans 15 amino acids. After removal of 2 bases from V and 6 bases from J, the junction contained 6 bases not matched to a gene. The CDR3: CASSYPGQGRAEAFF. For the CDR3, the DNA is TGTGCCAGCAGTTACCCGGGACAGGGGAGGGCTGAAGCTTTCTTT.

The DNA of the CDR3 is TGTGCCAGCATGATACTAACAGACACTGAAGCTTTCTTT. It codes for CASMILTDTEAFF. The chain couples TRBV2 to TRBJ1-1, with unresolved D. Trimming pared 7 bases from V and 3 bases from J, leaving 12 bases between. The CDR3 runs 13 residues. The V gene's germline CDR1 is SNHLY and CDR2 FYNNEI.

This clonotype occurred a few times. This sequence joins TRBV4-2 and TRBJ2-1; TRBD2 might be the D (6 bases). The CDR3 has 13 amino acids. Trimming removed 0 bases from V and 8 bases from J, with 8 bases in between. Per the germline V gene, CDR1 is LGHNA and CDR2 is YNFKEQ. CDR3: CASSQDGSDEQFF. For the CDR3, the DNA is TGTGCCAGCAGCCAAGACGGGAGCGATGAGCAGTTCTTC.

This clonotype was counted a few times. V usage is TRBV7-9 and J usage is TRBJ1-4; TRBD1 matches 9 bases. The ends lost 3 bases at V and 5 bases at J; junction bases unmatched: 4. The CDR3 extends over 15 amino acids. Germline CDR1 is SEHNR and CDR2 is FQNEAQ (reference sequence). The DNA of the CDR3 is TGTGCCAGCAGCTTTACCGGGACAGGGAATGAAAAACTGTTTTTT. Its translation is CASSFTGTGNEKLFF.

The chain joins TRBV6-1 to TRBJ2-3; 8 bases line up with TRBD2. CDR3 length equals 22 residues. The ends lost 2 bases at V and 0 bases at J; junction bases unmatched: 22. The germline CDR1 and CDR2 sequences are MNHNS and SASEGT. CDR3 amino acids: CASSENRDRGPGGKSSTDTQYF. The CDR3 nucleotides are TGTGCCAGCAGTGAAAACAGGGATCGGGGGCCGGGAGGGAAATCTAGCACAGATACGCAGTATTTT.

The chain links TRBV6-8 to TRBJ2-2; TRBD2 is a possible D gene (5 bases). Trimming removed 6 bases at V and 7 bases at J, with 6 bases between. This CDR3 is built from 11 residues. Germline assignment: CDR1 MNHGY and CDR2 SAAAGT. CDR3 nucleotides: TGTGCCAGCAGGGCGGGCGGGGAGCTGTTTTTT. As protein: CASRAGGELFF.